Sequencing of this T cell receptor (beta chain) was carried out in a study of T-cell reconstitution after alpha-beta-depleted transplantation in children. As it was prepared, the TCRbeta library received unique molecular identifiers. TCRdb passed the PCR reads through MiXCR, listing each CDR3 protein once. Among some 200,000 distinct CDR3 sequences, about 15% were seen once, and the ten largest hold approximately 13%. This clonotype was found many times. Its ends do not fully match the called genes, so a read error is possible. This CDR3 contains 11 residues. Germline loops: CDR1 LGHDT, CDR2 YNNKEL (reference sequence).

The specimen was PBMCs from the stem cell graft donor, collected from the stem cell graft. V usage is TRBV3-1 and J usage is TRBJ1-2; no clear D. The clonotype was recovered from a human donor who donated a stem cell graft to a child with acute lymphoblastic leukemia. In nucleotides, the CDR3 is TGTGCCAGCAGCCAAGGGGGAGTGATATCCTTC. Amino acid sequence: CASSQGGVISF. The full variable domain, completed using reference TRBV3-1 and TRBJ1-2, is DTAVSQTPKYLVTQMGNDKSIKCEQNLGHDTMYWYKQDSKKFLKIMFSYNNKELIINETVPNRFSPKSPDKAHLNLHINSLELGDSAVYFCASSQGGVISFGSGTRLTVV.